Listed below are T cell receptor beta chains from one sample, sequenced in a study of OX40 agonist ivuxolimab in advanced cancers. Here immunoSEQ multiplex PCR was the method, and the copy in TCRdb shows in-frame clones only, minus some. The repertoire has tens of thousands of clones, approximately 91% of them found once; the top ten carry roughly 6.9%. Sequences were derived from CD4+ or CD8+ T cells sorted from blood, sampled in a trial of the OX40 agonist ivuxolimab. All receptors come from an adult with an advanced solid tumor such as melanoma, head and neck, liver or kidney cancer. Both conserved end residues are part of each CDR3. D genes are given only for firm matches. Rows may omit the clone size; those that give it use once, few, many or a size class.

TRBJ2-1 - TRBV6-1 - TGTGCCAGCCGCGGGGACAATAAATACAATGAGCAGTTCTTC CASRGDNKYNEQFF
TRBJ1-1 - TRBV9 TRBD1 TGTGCCAGCAGAAACCTTCAGGGGGTCACTGAAGCTTTCTTT CASRNLQGVTEAFF
TRBJ1-2 - TRBV6-4 TRBD1 TGTGCCAGCAGTGACCAACCAACGGGACAGGGTACCGGCTACACCTTC CASSDQPTGQGTGYTF
TRBJ2-7 few TRBV27 - TGTGCCAGCAGCCGAAGGGCCCGGGTTTTGGGCTCCTACGAGCAGTACTTC CASSRRARVLGSYEQYF
TRBJ2-7 once TRBV5-4 TRBD1 TGTGCCAGCAGCCCAAGGACAGGCGCTGCCTACGAGCAGTACTTC CASSPRTGAAYEQYF
TRBJ2-7 - TRBV7-9 TRBD1 TGTGCCAGCAGCTTAGTAGGCGGGACAGGGGGGTCCGAGCAGTACTTC CASSLVGGTGGSEQYF
TRBJ2-5 - TRBV28 TRBD1 TGTGCCAGTGCAGGGGGTGCAGAGACCCAGTACTTC CASAGGAETQYF
TRBJ1-1 - TRBV9 - TGTGCCAGCAGCGTAGACGGGTGGGCACCAGACACTGAAGCTTTCTTT CASSVDGWAPDTEAFF
TRBJ2-7 - TRBV28 - TGTGCCAGCAGTTTAAACAGGGTTTTTGGCGAGCAGTACTTC CASSLNRVFGEQYF
TRBJ1-4 - TRBV5-6 - TGTGCCAGCAGCTTGGATGCGGGACTGGGCGAAAAACTGTTTTTT CASSLDAGLGEKLFF
TRBJ2-1 - TRBV12-2 - TGTGCAAGTCGCTTAGTTTTAGCGGGAGTAATCTACAATGAGCAGTTCTTC CASRLVLAGVIYNEQFF
TRBJ2-7 - TRBV25-1 - TGTGCCAGCAGTGATCAGAAAAGGGCGGGAGAGCAGTACTTC CASSDQKRAGEQYF
TRBJ2-7 - TRBV6-5 - TGTGCCAGCAGTTACACAGACGGACTCTACGAGCAGTACTTC CASSYTDGLYEQYF
TRBJ2-5 - TRBV5-1 - TGCGCCAGCAGCATAGGGGAGACCCAGTACTTC CASSIGETQYF
TRBJ2-7 - TRBV19 - TGTGCCAGTAGTTTGGGGCTAGCCGTGGACGAGCAGTACTTC CASSLGLAVDEQYF
TRBJ2-2 - TRBV30 - TGTGCCTGGGCGCAGGGAAAGGGCACCGGGGAGCTGTTTTTT CAWAQGKGTGELFF
TRBJ1-2 few TRBV5-5 - TGTGCCAGCAGCTTGGCCGGCAACTATGGCTACACCTTC CASSLAGNYGYTF
TRBJ2-7 - TRBV19 - TGTGCCAGTAGTATGCAGGGGGGTGAGCAGTACTTC CASSMQGGEQYF
TRBJ2-1 - TRBV2 - TGTGCCAGCAAGCGACTTTTGTCCTACAATGAGCAGTTCTTC CASKRLLSYNEQFF
TRBJ2-7 - TRBV15 - TGTGCCACCAGCAGAGATTCAGGGTCGCCCTACGAGCAGTACTTC CATSRDSGSPYEQYF
TRBJ2-5 - TRBV4-1 TRBD2 TGCGCCAGCAGCCAAGATGGAGGGAGGGGACAAGAGACCCAGTACTTC CASSQDGGRGQETQYF
TRBJ2-3 - TRBV5-1 TRBD1 TGCGCCAGCCTCTTAGGGACAGGGACAGATACGCAGTATTTT CASLLGTGTDTQYF
TRBJ2-2 - TRBV5-1 TRBD1 TGCGCCAGCAGCTTACAGGGGGCCGAGACCGGGGAGCTGTTTTTT CASSLQGAETGELFF
TRBJ1-1 - TRBV29-1 - TGCAGCGTTGGGGTCGCTAACACTGAAGCTTTCTTT CSVGVANTEAFF
TRBJ1-4 - TRBV14 - TGTGCCAGCAGCCATAGCGGGAGGGGGTTGAAGGAAAAACTGTTTTTT CASSHSGRGLKEKLFF
TRBJ2-2 - TRBV7-3 - TGTGCCAGCAGCTTATCAGGGGTGAACACCGGGGAGCTGTTTTTT CASSLSGVNTGELFF
TRBJ2-3 - TRBV9 TRBD2 TGTGCCAGCAGCGCCAGCGCCCAGGGAGCGGGAGCCACAGATACGCAGTATTTT CASSASAQGAGATDTQYF
TRBJ2-7 - TRBV7-3 - TGTGCCAGCAGCCGGCAGGATGGGGACGAGCAGTACTTC CASSRQDGDEQYF
TRBJ2-1 - TRBV5-1 TRBD1 TGCGCCAGCAGCAACGGACAGGGGGTCTACAATGAGCAGTTCTTC CASSNGQGVYNEQFF
TRBJ2-4 - TRBV7-2 TRBD1 TGTGCCAGCAGCTCGTTACAGGGGGCCAAAAACATTCAGTACTTC CASSSLQGAKNIQYF
TRBJ2-3 - TRBV6-6 - TGTGCCAGCAGTTACTCCGGGACCGCAGATACGCAGTATTTT CASSYSGTADTQYF
TRBJ2-5 - TRBV27 TRBD2 TGTGCCAGCACCCCAACGGGAGGGAAGGGAGAGACCCAGTACTTC CASTPTGGKGETQYF
TRBJ2-7 - TRBV10-1 TRBD2 TGCGCCAGCAGTGAAATAACTAGCGGGAACCACGAGCAGTACTTC CASSEITSGNHEQYF
TRBJ2-7 - TRBV7-2 - TGTGCCAGCAGATCCCGGGTCCAAAGGAACGAGCAGTACTTC CASRSRVQRNEQYF
TRBJ1-1 - TRBV4-1 - TGCGCCAGCAGCCCAACAAGAGGGATGGGTGAAGCTTTCTTT CASSPTRGMGEAFF
TRBJ2-2 - TRBV19 - TGTGCCAGTAGTATAGTAGGGGCCTCCGGGGAGCTGTTTTTT CASSIVGASGELFF
TRBJ2-1 - TRBV10-1 - TGCGCCAGCAGTGCGAGGGCTTACAATGAGCAGTTCTTC CASSARAYNEQFF
TRBJ2-7 - TRBV28 TRBD1 TGTGCCAGCAGTTTAAGTTCTACAGGGGGCCGACTTGAGCAGTACTTC CASSLSSTGGRLEQYF
TRBJ2-1 - TRBV9 - TGTGCCAGCAGCGTAGAGGGGAATGAGCAGTTCTTC CASSVEGNEQFF
TRBJ1-5 - TRBV18 TRBD1 TGTGCCAGCTCGCGGGACAGAGGTTTTAGCAATCAGCCCCAGCATTTT CASSRDRGFSNQPQHF
TRBJ2-5 - TRBV28 - TGTGCCAGCAGCCCCCCAGGGGCGGCGTTCCAAGAGACCCAGTACTTC CASSPPGAAFQETQYF
TRBJ2-1 once TRBV28 TRBD2 TGTGCCAGCAGCAAGAGCGGACTAGCGGGCGAGCAGTTCTTC CASSKSGLAGEQFF
TRBJ2-7 - TRBV30 - TGTGCCTGGAGAGCACCGGGCCTCACCTACGAGCAGTACTTC CAWRAPGLTYEQYF
TRBJ2-5 - TRBV2 TRBD2 TGTGCCAGCAACGGACTAGCGGGAGTTCGAGAGACCCAGTACTTC CASNGLAGVRETQYF
TRBJ1-1 - TRBV9 - TGTGCCAGCAGCGTAGTACAGGGAGGCACTGAAGCTTTCTTT CASSVVQGGTEAFF
TRBJ2-5 - TRBV5-1 TRBD2 TGCGCCAGCAGCTTGGCGGGGGGAAGGCAAGAGACCCAGTACTTC CASSLAGGRQETQYF
TRBJ2-1 - TRBV28 - TGTGCCAGCAGAGTCGGGTGGCTGCGCGATGAGCAGTTCTTC CASRVGWLRDEQFF
TRBJ2-1 - TRBV7-3 TRBD2 TGTGCCAGCAGCCCAGGGACTAGCGGAGGGGGGTCCTACAATGAGCAGTTCTTC CASSPGTSGGGSYNEQFF
TRBJ2-2 once TRBV29-1 - TGCAGCGTGGGACCGGGACGGGGGGCAGCCGGGGAGCTGTTTTTT CSVGPGRGAAGELFF
TRBJ2-7 - TRBV4-1 - TGCGCCAGCAGCCAAGGGGAGGAGCAGTACTTC CASSQGEEQYF
TRBJ2-7 - TRBV5-4 TRBD1 TGTGCCAGCAGCCGACGGTCCTCAGGGGGCCCCTACGAGCAGTACTTC CASSRRSSGGPYEQYF
TRBJ1-4 - TRBV5-6 - TGTGCCAGCAGCTCTACTTGGACAAAGACTAATGAAAAACTGTTTTTT CASSSTWTKTNEKLFF
TRBJ2-7 - TRBV4-1 - TGCGCCAGCAGCCAAGCGGGCACCTACGAGCAGTACTTC CASSQAGTYEQYF
TRBJ2-5 - TRBV6-5 TRBD1 TGTGCCAGCAGTTACCATCGTCGGACAGGAGGAGAGACCCAGTACTTC CASSYHRRTGGETQYF
TRBJ2-7 - TRBV5-4 - TGTGCCAGCAGCCTCGACCCAGGCGGGGTCTACGAGCAGTACTTC CASSLDPGGVYEQYF